One sample yielded the 26 T cell receptor beta chains listed below, sequenced in a study of blood T cells in healthy people across ages. Sample-barcoded 5' priming and a J-beta primer mix drove a second PCR of roughly 6 to 12 cycles. In TCRdb, the 5' RACE reads were re-called with MiXCR into one record per CDR3 protein. Of 1.5 million to 2 million distinct CDR3 sequences listed, less than 50% are singletons. The sequencing input was blood. The receptor source for this set is a woman between 40 and 55 years old in good health.

J is TRBJ2-1 and V is TRBV7-3; D may be TRBD1 (8 bases). V was trimmed by 5 bases and J by 4 bases, leaving 21 bases between them. The CDR3 loop spans 17 amino acids. Germline loops: CDR1 SGHTA, CDR2 FQGTGA. CDR3 sequence (DNA): TGTGCCAGCAGCCCAGCGGGGAGACAGGGGTCATACAATGAGCAGTTCTTC. Its protein is CASSPAGRQGSYNEQFF. Looking up the rest from reference TRBV7-3 and TRBJ2-1 gives the full variable domain: GAGVSQTPSNKVTEKGKYVELRCDPISGHTALYWYRQSLGQGPEFLIYFQGTGAADDSGLPNDRFFAVRPEGSVSTLKIQRTERGDSAVYLCASSPAGRQGSYNEQFFGPGTRLTVL.

This clonotype was found a few times. CDR3 in amino acids: CASRVSYGYTF. The CDR3 DNA sequence: TGTGCCAGCAGAGTGTCTTATGGCTACACCTTC. The chain recombines TRBV4-2 with TRBJ1-2; D is undetermined. The germline V gene encodes CDR1 LGHNA and CDR2 YNFKEQ. V shed 6 bases and J shed 5 bases, with 7 bases lying between them. This CDR3 is 11 amino acids long.

A few counts support this clonotype. The gene calls are TRBV20-1 and TRBJ2-7; D call uncertain. This CDR3 comprises 13 residues. CDR1 is DFQATT, CDR2 SNEGSKA, per germline (reference sequence). Trimming removed 3 bases from V and 0 bases from J, with 9 bases in between. The CDR3 DNA reads as TGCAGTGCTAGTCGTTTCAGCTCCTACGAGCAGTACTTC. Its translation is CSASRFSSYEQYF.

CDR3 nucleotide sequence: TGTGCCAGCAGCGTAGATCCTCCTACGACAGGGGAGAGCTCCTACGAGCAGTACTTC. Its protein product is CASSVDPPTTGESSYEQYF. The chain employs TRBV9 and TRBJ2-7; 8 nucleotides line up with TRBD1. Germline-derived CDR1 and CDR2 are SGDLS and YYNGEE. This CDR3 comprises 19 residues. Unmatched junction bases numbered 14, after V lost 0 bases and J lost 0 bases.

This chain joins TRBV16 and TRBJ1-4; D remains unclear. CDR3 length: 16 residues. Germline V gene lookup returns CDR1 KGHSY and CDR2 FQNENV. Trimming shortened V by 3 bases and J by 2 bases, and 13 bases separated the two germline ends. The CDR3, as DNA: TGTGCCAGCAGCCACTCCTGGCCGGGGACTAATGAAAAACTGTTTTTT. Translated, it gives CASSHSWPGTNEKLFF.

The rearrangement uses TRBV4-2 and TRBJ1-2; D uncertain. The germline V gene encodes CDR1 LGHNA and CDR2 YNFKEQ. The V end lost 1 base, the J end lost 6 bases, and 15 bases lay between the germline ends. The CDR3 is made up of 15 amino acids. This chain's CDR3 is CASSQVLKGYDGYTF. The CDR3 DNA follows: TGTGCCAGCAGCCAAGTTTTAAAAGGGTACGATGGCTACACCTTC.

This clonotype was observed a handful of times. J is TRBJ2-1 and V is TRBV4-3, with D maybe TRBD2 (7 bases). CDR1 and CDR2 (germline): LGHNA, YSLEER. This CDR3 has 17 residues. V gave up 0 bases and J gave up 1 base, with 13 bases separating them. CDR3: CASSQDGGDKSYNEQFF. DNA of the CDR3: TGCGCCAGCAGCCAAGATGGGGGGGACAAGTCCTACAATGAGCAGTTCTTC.

CDR3 DNA sequence: TGTGCCAGCAGTTACCTGGGGGGAGGCTACACCTTC. Its translation: CASSYLGGGYTF. The chain links TRBV6-6 to TRBJ1-2; D may be TRBD1 (5 bases). Germline V lookup: CDR1 MNHNY, CDR2 SVGAGI (reference sequence). V was shortened by 2 bases and J by 8 bases, with 9 bases between the two germline ends. This CDR3 has 12 residues.

This clonotype was seen a single time. The chain couples TRBV5-4 to TRBJ2-7; D is uncertain. Germline V gives CDR1 SGHNT, CDR2 YYREEE (reference sequence). CDR3 size: 14 residues. V was trimmed by 0 bases and J by 3 bases, leaving 10 bases between them. This CDR3 is CASSLGLRGYEQYF. The CDR3, as DNA: TGTGCCAGCAGCTTGGGGCTCAGAGGCTACGAGCAGTACTTC.

V gene TRBV24-1 combines with J gene TRBJ2-7, with D maybe TRBD2 (5 bases). Per the germline V gene, CDR1 is KGHDR and CDR2 is SFDVKD. The CDR3 covers 13 residues. The V and J ends lost 4 bases and 5 bases respectively, with 11 bases between them. The CDR3 sequence: CATSEPPGDEQYF. The CDR3 nucleotides are TGTGCCACCAGTGAGCCTCCCGGGGACGAGCAGTACTTC.

The chain uses TRBV5-1 and TRBJ2-3; D may be TRBD1 (6 bases). Germline CDR1 reads SGHRS; CDR2 reads YFSETQ. V was pared by 7 bases and J by 0 bases, with 21 bases between. CDR3 length: 17 residues. CDR3 sequence: CASGQGWGRSSTDTQYF. CDR3 DNA: TGCGCCAGCGGCCAGGGCTGGGGGCGATCTAGCACAGATACGCAGTATTTT. Supplemented by reference TRBV5-1 and TRBJ2-3, the full variable domain reads KAGVTQTPRYLIKTRGQQVTLSCSPISGHRSVSWYQQTPGQGLQFLFEYFSETQRNKGNFPGRFSGRQFSNSRSEMNVSTLELGDSALYLCASGQGWGRSSTDTQYFGPGTRLTVL.

The V call is TRBV4-2, the J call TRBJ1-2, with D hard to call. The V gene's germline CDR1 is LGHNA and CDR2 YNFKEQ. The CDR3 spans 21 residues. Trimming took 0 bases from V and 0 from J, leaving 26 bases between them. In DNA, the CDR3 is TGTGCCAGCAGCCAAGAGTTTGGGTTTCTTGACGTTACCTTCTCTAACTATGGCTACACCTTC. Protein product: CASSQEFGFLDVTFSNYGYTF.

The rearrangement joins TRBV7-2 to TRBJ2-5; the match to TRBD2 covers 11 bases. This CDR3 comprises 17 residues. V lost 5 bases to trimming and J lost 5 bases; unmatched junction nucleotides: 13. Looked up from germline, CDR1 is SGHTA and CDR2 is FQGNSA. The CDR3 protein is CASSPRLAGIVVETQYF. The CDR3, as DNA: TGTGCCAGCAGCCCCCGACTAGCGGGGATTGTTGTGGAGACCCAGTACTTC.

This clonotype appeared a single time. This rearrangement joins TRBV28 to TRBJ2-5; TRBD1 matches 8 bases. Trimming removed 8 bases from V and 11 bases from J; junction bases left unmatched: 13. CDR1 and CDR2 from the germline V gene are MDHEN and SYDVKM. The CDR3 has 13 residues. CDR3 coding DNA: TGTGCCAGCGAACCGACAGGGGCGGACGGGCAGTACTTC. Amino acid sequence: CASEPTGADGQYF. Filled out from reference TRBV28 and TRBJ2-5, the complete variable domain reads DVKVTQSSRYLVKRTGEKVFLECVQDMDHENMFWYRQDPGLGLRLIYFSYDVKMKEKGDIPEGYSVSREKKERFSLILESASTNQTSMYLCASEPTGADGQYFGPGTRLLVL.

The chain has TRBV28 and TRBJ2-7; 7 bases align to TRBD2. Per the germline V gene, CDR1 is MDHEN and CDR2 is SYDVKM. V gave up 8 bases and J gave up 2 bases; unmatched junction bases: 9. This CDR3 comprises 14 residues. For the CDR3, the DNA is TGTGCCAGCGAGGAGGGGAGGGTTCCCTACGAGCAGTACTTC. It is translated as CASEEGRVPYEQYF.

This clonotype was counted many times. V gene TRBV7-9 combines with J gene TRBJ2-6, with D uncertain. Germline-derived CDR1 and CDR2 are SEHNR and FQNEAQ (reference sequence). The CDR3 extends over 17 amino acids. The V and J ends lost 2 bases and 0 bases respectively, with 11 bases between them. Here the CDR3 reads CASSLLGAPSGANVLTF. In DNA, the CDR3 is TGTGCCAGCAGCTTACTCGGCGCCCCCTCTGGGGCCAACGTCCTGACTTTC.

This clonotype appeared once. This sequence joins TRBV4-1 and TRBJ1-2, with D tentatively TRBD1 (5 bases). V was clipped by 3 bases and J by 4 bases, with 15 bases between them. Germline assignment: CDR1 MGHRA and CDR2 YSYEKL. The length of the CDR3 is 15 residues. DNA for the CDR3: TGCGCCAGCAGCCACCTTCTGAGGGGACCCTATGGCTACACCTTC. Protein product: CASSHLLRGPYGYTF.

V usage is TRBV12-3 or TRBV12-4 and J usage is TRBJ2-1; D perhaps matches TRBD2 (5 bases). The CDR3 spans 17 residues. Trimming removed 8 bases at V and 0 bases at J, with 20 bases between. CDR3 sequence reads: CASWGDSWESSYNEQFF. The DNA for the CDR3 is TGTGCCAGCTGGGGAGATTCTTGGGAAAGCTCCTACAATGAGCAGTTCTTC.

The J gene is TRBJ2-1, the V gene TRBV4-3; 10 nucleotides align to TRBD2. J was trimmed by 3 bases and V by 0 bases; bases with no gene match: 8. The CDR3 spans 18 residues. Germline assignment: CDR1 LGHNA and CDR2 YSLEER. The CDR3 sequence is CASSQDSASSGGYNEQFF. The CDR3 DNA reads as TGCGCCAGCAGCCAAGATAGTGCTTCTAGCGGGGGCTACAATGAGCAGTTCTTC.

This clonotype was seen a single time. V is TRBV7-2 and J is TRBJ1-5; no reliable D call. Trimming shortened V by 1 base and J by 5 bases, and 6 bases separated the two germline ends. Germline V CDR1 and CDR2: SGHTA, FQGNSA. The CDR3 length is 13 residues. CDR3 sequence reads: CASSLDPDQPQHF. The CDR3, as DNA: TGTGCCAGCAGCTTAGACCCCGATCAGCCCCAGCATTTT.

Only a few counts were recorded for this clonotype. The gene calls are TRBV10-3 and TRBJ1-4, with TRBD1 identical over 9 bases. CDR1 and CDR2 (germline): ENHRY, SYGVKD. The CDR3 covers 19 residues. V dropped 4 bases and J dropped 2; count of bases not matched to a gene: 14. CDR3 amino acids: CAISGDDTGGQLTNEKLFF. The CDR3 bases are TGTGCCATCAGTGGGGACGACACAGGGGGCCAGTTGACTAATGAAAAACTGTTTTTT.

The chain recombines TRBV20-1 with TRBJ1-6; D call uncertain. With 0 bases removed from V and 6 bases from J, the gap between germline ends came to 9 bases. CDR3 size: 14 residues. Germline V CDR1 and CDR2: DFQATT, SNEGSKA (reference sequence). The CDR3: CSARDGRVNSPLHF. The CDR3 DNA is TGCAGTGCTAGAGATGGTCGGGTTAATTCACCCCTCCACTTT.

The rearrangement uses TRBV20-1 and TRBJ2-2; no definite D call. Looked up from germline, CDR1 is DFQATT and CDR2 is SNEGSKA (reference sequence). This CDR3 comprises 12 residues. The germline V and J ends were trimmed by 1 base and 5 bases, with 5 bases remaining between them. The DNA for the CDR3 is TGCAGTGCTAGAGGTCGAACCGGGGAGCTGTTTTTT. It codes for CSARGRTGELFF.

This chain uses TRBV6-5 with TRBJ1-1; TRBD1 matches at 7 bases. Trimming at V came to 2 bases and at J to 2 bases, leaving 11 bases not matched to a gene. Germline V lookup: CDR1 MNHEY, CDR2 SVGAGI. The CDR3 is made up of 17 amino acids. The DNA of the CDR3 is TGTGCCAGCAGTTACCTTAATGTTCGACAGGGTAACACTGAAGCTTTCTTT. Translated: CASSYLNVRQGNTEAFF.

CDR3 protein: CASSPLGYGGPSDEQFF. CDR3 DNA sequence: TGTGCCAGCAGTCCCCTCGGCTACGGGGGCCCCTCGGATGAGCAGTTCTTC. This chain links TRBV27 with TRBJ2-1, with D perhaps given as TRBD1 or TRBD2 (6 bases each). Germline values: CDR1 MNHEY, CDR2 SMNVEV (reference sequence). V dropped 5 bases and J dropped 8 bases, with 25 bases sitting between them. The CDR3 runs to 17 residues.

This clonotype has a handful of counts. The J gene is TRBJ2-1, the V gene TRBV4-3; D gene uncertain. V was cut by 0 bases and J by 5 bases, with 8 bases left in between. The CDR3 extends over 14 amino acids. CDR1 and CDR2 from the germline V gene are LGHNA and YSLEER. CDR3 sequence (DNA): TGCGCCAGCAGCCAAGATTATCAGGACAATGAGCAGTTCTTC. This translates into CASSQDYQDNEQFF.